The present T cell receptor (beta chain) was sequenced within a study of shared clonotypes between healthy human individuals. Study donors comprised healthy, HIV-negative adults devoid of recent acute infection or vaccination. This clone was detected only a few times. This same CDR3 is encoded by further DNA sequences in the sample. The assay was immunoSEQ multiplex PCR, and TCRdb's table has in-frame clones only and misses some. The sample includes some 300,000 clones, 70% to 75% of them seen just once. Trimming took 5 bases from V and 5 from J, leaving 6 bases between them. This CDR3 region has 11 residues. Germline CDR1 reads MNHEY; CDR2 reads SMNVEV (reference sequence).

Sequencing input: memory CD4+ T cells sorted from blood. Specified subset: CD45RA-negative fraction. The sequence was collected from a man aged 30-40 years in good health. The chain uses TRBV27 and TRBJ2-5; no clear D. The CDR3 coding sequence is TGTGCCAGCAGTCTGGGGGAGACCCAGTACTTC. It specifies CASSLGETQYF.